Following are 7 T cell receptor beta chains from one sample sequenced in a study of T-cell reconstitution after alpha-beta-depleted transplantation in children. Researchers prepared the TCRbeta library using unique molecular identifiers, the study reports. From the PCR reads, TCRdb called clonotypes with MiXCR, one entry per CDR3 protein. The table includes over 400,000 distinct CDR3 sequences, 43% detected once. The specimen comprised PBMCs, sampled before TCRalphabeta/CD19-depleted stem cell transplant. The receptor source for this set is a girl aged 2 to 10 with aplastic anemia, due to receive a stem cell transplant.

This clonotype has a handful of counts. The genes are TRBV4-2 and TRBJ2-1; 9 bases are a match to TRBD2. The CDR3 consists of 16 residues. V gave up 4 bases and J gave up 3 bases; unmatched junction bases: 7. CDR1 LGHNA and CDR2 YNFKEQ come from the germline V gene. The CDR3 loop is CASSPLSSGIYNEQFF. The CDR3 nucleotides are TGTGCCAGCAGCCCCTTGTCTAGCGGGATCTACAATGAGCAGTTCTTC.

This clonotype was picked up a small number of times. The rearrangement joins TRBV20-1 to TRBJ2-7; 9 bases match TRBD1. The V and J ends lost 3 bases and 7 bases, in that order; junction bases with no gene match: 7. Germline CDR1 is DFQATT and CDR2 is SNEGSKA (reference sequence). The CDR3 contains 13 residues. The CDR3 DNA reads as TGCAGTGCTAGGGGGGACAGGGCAGCTGAGCAGTACTTC. As protein: CSARGDRAAEQYF.

The chain joins TRBV27 to TRBJ2-2; 7 bases map to TRBD2. V gave up 2 bases and J gave up 4 bases; unmatched junction bases: 4. Germline CDR1 is MNHEY and CDR2 is SMNVEV (reference sequence). The CDR3 sequence is 15 residues long. The DNA for the CDR3 is TGTGCCAGCAGTTTACTGGGGGGGAGCACCGGGGAGCTGTTTTTT. It translates to CASSLLGGSTGELFF.

This clonotype was counted ten times or more. Its ends do not fully match the called genes, so a read error is possible. The chain employs TRBV12-3 or TRBV12-4 and TRBJ1-1; TRBD1 aligns across 7 bases. This CDR3 comprises 14 residues. The CDR3 spells CASSLTGMNTEAFF. The CDR3 DNA reads TGCGCCAGCAGCTTGACAGGGATGAACACTGAAGCTTTCTTT.

As to this clonotype: Given a much more abundant clone one base away, this may be a read error. The V gene is TRBV20-1, the J gene TRBJ2-7, with D possibly matching TRBD1 (5 bases). The CDR3 extends over 13 amino acids. The V and J ends lost 4 bases and 8 bases respectively, with 18 bases between them. Germline lookup yields CDR1 DFQATT and CDR2 SNEGSKA (reference sequence). CDR3 bases: TGCAGTGCTACCGAAGACAGAGCCTCCCAGCAGTACTTC. The encoded protein is CSATEDRASQQYF.

This clonotype was observed many times. This rearrangement joins TRBV5-1 to TRBJ2-6, with D perhaps TRBD2 (5 bases). The CDR3 contains 19 residues. V dropped 4 bases and J dropped 0 bases, with 20 bases sitting between them. Germline values: CDR1 SGHRS, CDR2 YFSETQ. Here the CDR3 DNA reads TGCGCCAGCAGCAAGGGAGACGTTATACCAAGCTCTGGGGCCAACGTCCTGACTTTC. Translation gives CASSKGDVIPSSGANVLTF.

This chain uses TRBV20-1 with TRBJ2-3; 10 bases align to TRBD2. The V and J ends lost 5 bases and 1 base, in that order; junction bases with no gene match: 12. The length of the CDR3 is 17 residues. CDR1 DFQATT and CDR2 SNEGSKA come from the germline V gene (reference sequence). The CDR3 here is CSARPLAGVYGTDTQYF. The DNA for the CDR3 is TGCAGTGCTCGGCCCCTAGCGGGGGTTTATGGCACAGATACGCAGTATTTT.